Reported below is one T cell receptor beta chain. The CDR3 has 16 residues. Germline-derived CDR1 and CDR2 are LNHDA and SQIVND (reference sequence). Trimming at V came to 5 bases and at J to 0 bases, leaving 7 bases not matched to a gene. These data come from a study of T cells after somatic rescue of genetic block. Method: immunoSEQ multiplex PCR; TCRdb's copy keeps in-frame clones and lacks some. The sample consists of approximately 78,000 clones, approximately 91% of them appearing once. This sequence was found in a young man. The chain recombines TRBV19 with TRBJ1-5, with TRBD1 matching over 7 bases. Sample: peripheral blood mononuclear cells (PBMCs). This CDR3 is CASSVGQDYSNQPQHF. For the CDR3, the DNA is TGTGCCAGTAGTGTCGGACAGGATTATAGCAATCAGCCCCAGCATTTT.